The T cell receptor beta chain described here comes from a study of OX40 agonist ivuxolimab in advanced cancers. Study context: Dose-escalation subjects each had hepatocellular carcinoma, melanoma, renal cell or head and neck cancer.

Sequenced by immunoSEQ multiplex PCR; TCRdb stores in-frame clones only, minus some. The data show about 52,000 clones, roughly nine tenths seen once. Peripheral blood came from all dose cohorts at three timepoints. Germline lookup yields CDR1 MGHRA and CDR2 YSYEKL. The CDR3 totals 17 residues. With 0 bases clipped from V and 3 bases from J, the junction kept 4 bases outside the gene matches. V usage is TRBV4-1 and J usage is TRBJ2-1; 11 bases are shared with TRBD2. The sequence was obtained from an adult with an advanced solid tumor such as melanoma, head and neck, liver or kidney cancer. This sample comprised CD4+ or CD8+ T cells sorted from blood, obtained in a trial of the OX40 agonist ivuxolimab. The CDR3: CASSQDRTSGLYNEQFF. CDR3 bases: TGCGCCAGCAGCCAAGATCGGACTAGCGGGCTCTACAATGAGCAGTTCTTC.